This T cell receptor beta chain was obtained from a study of cytomegalovirus exposure and HLA in healthy donors (dated by TCRdb to 2016 to 2017). General notes on the study: According to an earlier analysis of a few hundred of the donors, some 170 million T cells yielded 90 million to 130 million unique TCR beta sequences and 276 Gb of sequence data. To study patterns of TCR occurrence, a later analysis re-analyzed previously published TCR beta repertoires from 700 or so donors and added high-resolution HLA genotyping. An earlier analysis of a few hundred of the donors applied high-throughput TCR beta sequencing to assess whether each TCR beta V gene segment acted as functional or pseudogenic. Donor age, sex, ethnicity and CMV serostatus were compiled together with the repertoire data. A later genetic analysis used genome-wide SNP genotypes for about 65% of the roughly 670 donors, treating that subset as a discovery cohort. Class I and class II HLA loci were covered by the typing at four-digit resolution. Every repertoire in the discovery cohort had been generated on one and the same sequencing platform. A separate validation cohort of approximately 120 different subjects was used in addition to the approximately 670-subject first cohort. Across around 400 genotyped donors of the cohort, an average of approximately 240,000 unique TCR beta nucleotide sequences per donor were sequenced, and about a sixth of those sequences were non-productive. The number of donors typed differed by locus, with about 629-630 for A, B, C, DRB1 and DQB1, more than 500 for DQA1, over 600 for DPA1, and some 440 for DPB1. A handful of DR-DQ haplotypes were handled as single units for association and clustering because linkage in the cohort was strong. Approximately 330 gigabases of sequencing data and around 85 million unique TCR sequences made up an early release that covered approximately 700 HLA-typed donors. The study was designed to test whether signatures of past pathogen exposure could be identified by cataloging public T cell receptors. The genetic ancestry cluster associated with self-reported Caucasian donors included over 80% of the 398 genotyped donors. Rather than using new phenotypic data, the later analysis identified candidate immune exposures from TCR beta sequences and from how often those sequences occurred across donors. High-throughput TCR immunosequencing, statistical association of individual TCRs with disease status, and machine learning were combined to predict cytomegalovirus infection status. The study used immunosequencing to profile the T cell repertoires of under 700 subjects and linked those repertoires to cytomegalovirus serostatus.

As for this clone: The specificity of this receptor is unknown. Nothing much larger sits one base from this clone, and base qualities are not available.

Library prep was done by the immunoSEQ multiplex PCR assay. The multiplex PCR relied on a mix of 60 forward primers for TCR Vbeta segments and 13 reverse primers for TCR Jbeta segments. The CDR3 region of rearranged TCR beta genes was amplified from genomic DNA with a multiplex PCR assay. On the Illumina HiSeq System, the amplified TCR beta libraries were sequenced as 87-base-pair reads. In the authors' own workflow: In a later analysis, around 80 million unique TCR beta chains were counted across the approximately 620 repertoires, and around 10 million of these chains were shared by at least two donors. To remove PCR and sequencing errors, raw reads were error-corrected and collapsed into unique sequences using a nearest-neighbor algorithm that merged closely related sequences. V, D and J gene segments were assigned by aligning CDR3 sequences to IMGT reference sequences. For a sequence to be retained, at least a six-nucleotide match to both a V gene segment and a J gene segment was required. A rearrangement counted as productive if the CDR3 had no stop codons and remained in frame with V and J, and every other rearrangement counted as non-productive. CDR3 was defined according to IMGT convention as the region running from the second conserved V-encoded cysteine to the conserved J-encoded phenylalanine. The earlier analysis of some 550 of the donors excluded any sequence lacking an unambiguous match to a single V gene segment. An earlier analysis of 587 of the donors classified V segments as functional when productive rearrangements were above 56.7% and as segregating when the standard deviation between donors was above 5%. A statistical classification framework was built to diagnose cytomegalovirus status from the catalog of TCR beta chain sequences. A later analysis assigned V and J genes by comparing TCR nucleotide sequences with IMGT/GENE-DB human TR gene sequences. Using the TCRdist pipeline, a later analysis assigned CDR3 sequences along with most-parsimonious VDJ recombination scenarios. A later analysis defined each TCR beta chain by its CDR3 amino acid sequence plus V-gene family, and excluded reads lacking a unique V-gene family. To address suspected cross-contamination and a sequencing artifact, a later analysis removed 592 highly shared, low-generation-probability nucleotide sequences. In a later analysis, a clonal expansion index for each public chain was calculated from normalized within-repertoire ranks of inferred template counts. A later analysis computed generation probabilities with a VDJ recombination model fitted to out-of-frame rearrangements, and checked the results against IGoR. Hypergeometric tests were used in a later analysis to score TCR-TCR, TCR-HLA and TCR-CMV co-occurrence, with a repertoire-size bias correction applied to the TCR pairs. To estimate false discovery rates, a later analysis permuted the HLA or CMV assignments 20 times. In a later analysis, co-occurring TCRs were grouped with DBSCAN, and TCRdist sequence similarity was added when clustering was performed within HLA-allele-positive subsets. Repertoires with fewer than 30,000 or more than 120,000 public chains were left out of co-occurrence clustering, as were four to six repertoires with anomalous nucleotide sharing. TCRdb holds this immuneACCESS table with in-frame rearrangements only. Some clones are missing; in checked studies, unresolved V genes explain under half, and the rest has no known cause. The V and J calls and clone size come from that table; D and trimming were worked out from the DNA. Recorded for this sample are 150,000 to 200,000 clones; about 80% of them occurred a single time. The ten most abundant clones make up approximately 15% of the sample.

In total, roughly 670 healthy bone marrow donors made up the cohort. All cohort members were sampled while nominally healthy, although unrecorded immune exposures were likely present. The donor tested CMV seronegative, placing the donor among the 350 or so seronegative members of the cohort. Every donor gave a peripheral blood sample, and the peripheral blood mononuclear cells from that sample were used for TCR beta sequencing. Genomic DNA was extracted from the blood cell samples with the Qiagen DNeasy Blood Extraction Kit. As encoded in the germline V gene (reference sequence), CDR1 is LNHDA while CDR2 is SQIVND. V loses 3 bases, J loses 9 bases, and the germline ends lie 9 bases apart. CDR3 length: 11 amino acids, cysteine to phenylalanine. Left in the record is the CDR3 DNA by itself, 33 bases read in frame from the first base. Points the paper makes about the study in general: V-gene and J-gene trimming of TCR beta chains was associated with a missense DCLRE1C variant in a later genetic analysis, and the association was replicated in an independent cohort. Most TCR sequences were observed very rarely across donors, whereas some public TCRs were present in many individuals. Compared with equally common non-associated chains, HLA-associated TCR beta chains in a later analysis were more clonally expanded and had lower generation probabilities. The authors suggested that the approach could potentially be extended to other disease states and immunological phenotypes. Three of the identified cytomegalovirus-associated TCR beta chains were confirmed in vitro to be specific for cytomegalovirus antigens. Correlated functional status among segregating V segments might reflect linkage disequilibrium, but an unknown experimental factor could not be ruled out. In an earlier analysis of approximately 590 of the donors, most TCR beta V segments were observed in productive rearrangements about 90% or about 30% of the time, broadly matching IMGT annotations. CMV serostatus was the only immune exposure information available for the cohort. Because counts were too low, seventeen rarely observed V segments, including chromosome 9 orphons, were left out of the earlier analysis of a few hundred of the donors. Specific HLA alleles were associated with about 17,000 TCR beta sequences at a false discovery rate of 0.05 in a later analysis. According to a later analysis, most CMV-associated TCR beta chains appeared to be HLA-restricted, and the HLA associations seemed to be driven largely by CMV exposure. The study listed 150 to 200 TCR beta chains as associated with cytomegalovirus. In this cohort, only TCR beta chains were sequenced, and detectable features were limited by the absence of alpha or paired-chain data. According to a later analysis, parvovirus B19, influenza, CMV and Epstein-Barr virus appeared linked to several top co-occurrence clusters. In a later analysis, TCR association rates were found to vary across HLA loci, with the most associated TCRs seen for DRB1 alleles and the fewest for HLA-C alleles. Some IMGT-functional V segments, including TRBV6-2 and TRBV6-3, could not be distinguished by the 87-base-pair reads and were therefore excluded. Sequencing depth was assumed to be roughly uniform across donors in the presence/absence analyses, though that assumption may not hold. In a later genetic analysis, fewer N-insertions in productive TCRs were reported among donors in an Asian-associated ancestry cluster than the roughly 640-donor mean. Because some donors lacked HLA typing at each locus, the association tests relied only on the typed subset. The classifier was reported to diagnose cytomegalovirus status with high specificity and sensitivity in both the original cohort and the validation cohort. A group of highly shared sequence variants was considered likely to be a technical artifact of the sequencing pipeline. Assigning TCR associations to individual alleles was difficult when HLA alleles, especially DR and DQ, strongly co-occurred. A further reported finding was that TCR beta sequences accurately predicted the HLA-A and HLA-B alleles for most subjects in the first cohort.

Sequenced sample: PBMCs. The chain joins TRBV19 to TRBJ2-7, with the identity of the D gene unclear. The receptor was derived from a woman aged 35 to 49 in good health and CMV-seronegative. The CDR3 region reads CASSINGAQYF. The DNA sequence is TGTGCCAGTAGTATTAACGGAGCGCAGTACTTC.